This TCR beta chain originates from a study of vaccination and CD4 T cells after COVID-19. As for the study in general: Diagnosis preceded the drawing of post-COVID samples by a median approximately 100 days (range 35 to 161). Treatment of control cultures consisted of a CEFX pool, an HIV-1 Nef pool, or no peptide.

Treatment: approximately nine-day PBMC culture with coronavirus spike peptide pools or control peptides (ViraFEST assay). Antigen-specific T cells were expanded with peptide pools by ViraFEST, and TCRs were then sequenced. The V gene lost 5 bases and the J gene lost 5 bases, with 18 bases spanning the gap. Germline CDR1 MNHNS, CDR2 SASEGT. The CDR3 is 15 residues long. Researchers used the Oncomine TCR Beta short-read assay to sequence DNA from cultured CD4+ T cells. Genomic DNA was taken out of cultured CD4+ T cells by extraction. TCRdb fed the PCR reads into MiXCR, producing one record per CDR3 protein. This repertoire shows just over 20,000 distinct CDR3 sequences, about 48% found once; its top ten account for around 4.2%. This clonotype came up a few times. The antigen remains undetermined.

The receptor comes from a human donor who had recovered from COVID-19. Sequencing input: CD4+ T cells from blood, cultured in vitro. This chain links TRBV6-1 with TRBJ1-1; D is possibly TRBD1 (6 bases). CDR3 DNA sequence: TGTGCCAGCAGTATAGAACAGGGCTTTCCAACTGAAGCTTTCTTT. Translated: CASSIEQGFPTEAFF.